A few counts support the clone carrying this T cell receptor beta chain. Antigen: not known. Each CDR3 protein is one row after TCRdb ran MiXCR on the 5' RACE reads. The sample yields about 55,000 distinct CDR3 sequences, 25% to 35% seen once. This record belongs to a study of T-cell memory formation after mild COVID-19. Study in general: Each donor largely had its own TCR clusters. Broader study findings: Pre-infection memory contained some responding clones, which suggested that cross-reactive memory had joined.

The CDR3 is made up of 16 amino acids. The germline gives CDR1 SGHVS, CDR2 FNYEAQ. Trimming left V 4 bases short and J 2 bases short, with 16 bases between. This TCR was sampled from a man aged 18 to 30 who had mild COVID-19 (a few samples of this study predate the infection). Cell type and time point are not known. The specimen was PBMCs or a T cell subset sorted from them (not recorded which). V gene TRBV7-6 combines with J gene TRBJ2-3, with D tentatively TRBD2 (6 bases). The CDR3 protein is CASSSMRGEITDTQYF. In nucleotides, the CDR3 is TGTGCCAGCAGCTCTATGCGCGGGGAGATCACAGATACGCAGTATTTT.